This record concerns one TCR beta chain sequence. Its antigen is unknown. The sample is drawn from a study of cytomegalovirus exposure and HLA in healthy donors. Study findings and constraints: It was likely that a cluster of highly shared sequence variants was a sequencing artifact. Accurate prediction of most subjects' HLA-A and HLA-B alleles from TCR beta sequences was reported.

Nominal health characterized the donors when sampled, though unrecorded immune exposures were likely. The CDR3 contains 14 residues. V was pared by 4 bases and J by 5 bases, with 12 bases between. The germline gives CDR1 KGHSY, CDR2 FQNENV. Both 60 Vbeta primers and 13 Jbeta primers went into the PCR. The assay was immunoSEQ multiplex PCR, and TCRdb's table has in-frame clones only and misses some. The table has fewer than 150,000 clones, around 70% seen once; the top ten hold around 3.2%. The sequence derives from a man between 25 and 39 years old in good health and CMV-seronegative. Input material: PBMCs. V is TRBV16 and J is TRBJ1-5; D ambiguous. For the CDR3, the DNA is TGTGCCAGCAGCCCCTCAGGAAAGGATCAGCCCCAGCATTTT. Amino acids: CASSPSGKDQPQHF.